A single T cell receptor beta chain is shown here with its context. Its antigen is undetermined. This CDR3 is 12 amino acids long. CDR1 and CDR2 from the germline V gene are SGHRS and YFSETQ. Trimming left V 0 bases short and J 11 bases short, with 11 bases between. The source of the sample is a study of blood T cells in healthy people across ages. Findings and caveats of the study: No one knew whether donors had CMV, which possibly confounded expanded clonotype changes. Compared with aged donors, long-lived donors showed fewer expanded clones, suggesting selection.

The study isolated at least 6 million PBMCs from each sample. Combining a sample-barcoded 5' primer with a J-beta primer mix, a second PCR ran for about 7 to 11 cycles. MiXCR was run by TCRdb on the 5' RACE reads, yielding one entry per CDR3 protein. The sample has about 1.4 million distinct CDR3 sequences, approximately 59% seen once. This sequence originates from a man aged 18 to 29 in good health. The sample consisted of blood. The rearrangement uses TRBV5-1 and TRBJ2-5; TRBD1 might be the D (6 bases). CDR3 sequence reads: CASSLGNREQYF. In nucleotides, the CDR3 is TGCGCCAGCAGCTTGGGGAACAGGGAGCAGTACTTC.